This TCR beta chain emerged from a study of blood T cell repertoires in COVID-19. This CDR3 contains 16 residues. With 5 bases clipped from V and 0 bases from J, the junction kept 8 bases outside the gene matches. CDR1 and CDR2 (germline): SGHVS, FQNEAQ. Sequenced by immunoSEQ multiplex PCR; TCRdb stores in-frame clones only, minus some. Of more than 100,000 clones listed, approximately 70% are singletons. The sequencing input was peripheral blood. The TCR originated in a human donor with acute or convalescent COVID-19. The donor label of this sample is uncertain. The chain recombines TRBV7-8 with TRBJ2-3; 7 bases fit TRBD2. The CDR3 bases are TGTGCCAGCAGCCCGCGCCCGCGGGGGAGCACAGATACGCAGTATTTT. Translation: CASSPRPRGSTDTQYF.